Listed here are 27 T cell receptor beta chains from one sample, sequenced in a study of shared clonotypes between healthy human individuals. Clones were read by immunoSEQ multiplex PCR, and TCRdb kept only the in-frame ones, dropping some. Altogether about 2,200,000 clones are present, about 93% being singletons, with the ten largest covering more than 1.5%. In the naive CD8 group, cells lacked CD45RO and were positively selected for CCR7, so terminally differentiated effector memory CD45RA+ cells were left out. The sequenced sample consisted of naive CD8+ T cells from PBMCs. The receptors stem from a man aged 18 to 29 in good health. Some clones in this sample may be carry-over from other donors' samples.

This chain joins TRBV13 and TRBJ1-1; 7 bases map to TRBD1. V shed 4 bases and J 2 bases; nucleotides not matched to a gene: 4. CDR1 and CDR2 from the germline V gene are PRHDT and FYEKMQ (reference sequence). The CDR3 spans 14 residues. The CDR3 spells CASSSTGRNTEAFF. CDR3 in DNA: TGTGCCAGCAGCTCGACAGGGAGAAACACTGAAGCTTTCTTT.

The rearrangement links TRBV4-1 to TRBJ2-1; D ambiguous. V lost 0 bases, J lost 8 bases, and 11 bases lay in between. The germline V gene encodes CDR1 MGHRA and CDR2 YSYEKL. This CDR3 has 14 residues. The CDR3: CASSQDLLVDEQFF. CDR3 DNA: TGCGCCAGCAGCCAAGATCTCCTAGTTGATGAGCAGTTCTTC.

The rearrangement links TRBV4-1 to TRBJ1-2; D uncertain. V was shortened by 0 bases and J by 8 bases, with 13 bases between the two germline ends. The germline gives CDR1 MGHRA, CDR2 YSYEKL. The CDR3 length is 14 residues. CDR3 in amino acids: CASSQDLTYWGYTF. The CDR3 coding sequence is TGCGCCAGCAGCCAAGATTTAACGTACTGGGGCTACACCTTC.

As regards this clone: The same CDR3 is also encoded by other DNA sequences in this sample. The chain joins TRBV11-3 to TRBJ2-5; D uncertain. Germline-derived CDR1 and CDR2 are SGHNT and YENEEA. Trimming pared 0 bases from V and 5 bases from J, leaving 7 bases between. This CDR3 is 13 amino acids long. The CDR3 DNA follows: TGTGCCAGCAGCTTAGACGTAAGGGAGACCCAGTACTTC. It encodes CASSLDVRETQYF.

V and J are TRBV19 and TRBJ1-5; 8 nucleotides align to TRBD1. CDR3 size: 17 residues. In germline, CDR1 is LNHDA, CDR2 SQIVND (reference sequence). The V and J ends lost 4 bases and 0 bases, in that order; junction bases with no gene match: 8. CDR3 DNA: TGTGCCAGTAGTACCCCTGCGACAGGGGATAGCAATCAGCCCCAGCATTTT. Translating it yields CASSTPATGDSNQPQHF.

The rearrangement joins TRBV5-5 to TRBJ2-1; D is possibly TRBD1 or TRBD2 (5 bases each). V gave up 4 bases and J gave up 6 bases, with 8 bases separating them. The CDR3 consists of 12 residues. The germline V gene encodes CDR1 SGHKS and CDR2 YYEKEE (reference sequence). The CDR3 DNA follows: TGTGCCAGCAGCCTAGGGACCAATGAGCAGTTCTTC. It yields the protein CASSLGTNEQFF.

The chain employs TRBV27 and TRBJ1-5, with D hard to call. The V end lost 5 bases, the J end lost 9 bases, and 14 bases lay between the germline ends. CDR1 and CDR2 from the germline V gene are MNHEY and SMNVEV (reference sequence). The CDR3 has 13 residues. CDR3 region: CASSQSNKAPQHF. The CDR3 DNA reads TGTGCCAGCAGTCAGTCCAATAAGGCGCCCCAGCATTTT.

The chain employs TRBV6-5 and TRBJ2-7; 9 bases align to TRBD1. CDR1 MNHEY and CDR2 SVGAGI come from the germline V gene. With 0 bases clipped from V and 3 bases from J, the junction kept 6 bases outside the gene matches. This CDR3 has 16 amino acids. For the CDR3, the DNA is TGTGCCAGCAGTTACTCATACGGACAGGGGCTCTACGAGCAGTACTTC. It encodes CASSYSYGQGLYEQYF.

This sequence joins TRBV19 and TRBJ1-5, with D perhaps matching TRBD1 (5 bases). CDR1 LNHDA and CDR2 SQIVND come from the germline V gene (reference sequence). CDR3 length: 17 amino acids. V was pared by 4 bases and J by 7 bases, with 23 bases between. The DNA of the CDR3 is TGTGCCAGTAGTAACCGAAGGGTGGCGGGGGACGGCCAGCCCCAGCATTTT. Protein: CASSNRRVAGDGQPQHF.

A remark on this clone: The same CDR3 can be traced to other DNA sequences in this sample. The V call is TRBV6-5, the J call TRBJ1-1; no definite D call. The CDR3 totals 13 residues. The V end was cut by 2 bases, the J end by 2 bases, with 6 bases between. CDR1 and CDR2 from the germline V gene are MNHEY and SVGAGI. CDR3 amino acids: CASSYLGNTEAFF. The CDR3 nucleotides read TGTGCCAGCAGTTACCTTGGTAACACTGAAGCTTTCTTT.

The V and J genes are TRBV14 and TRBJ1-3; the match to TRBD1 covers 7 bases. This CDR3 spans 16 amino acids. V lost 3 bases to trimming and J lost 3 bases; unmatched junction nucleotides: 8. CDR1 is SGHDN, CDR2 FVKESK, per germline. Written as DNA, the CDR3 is TGTGCCAGCAGCCATACAGGGGCGCGGTATGGAAACACCATATATTTT. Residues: CASSHTGARYGNTIYF.

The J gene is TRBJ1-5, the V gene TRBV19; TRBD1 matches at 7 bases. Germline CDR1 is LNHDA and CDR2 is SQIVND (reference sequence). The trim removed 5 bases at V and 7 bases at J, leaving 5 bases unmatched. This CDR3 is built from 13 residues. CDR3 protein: CASSWTGGQPQHF. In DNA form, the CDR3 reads TGTGCCAGTAGTTGGACAGGCGGGCAGCCCCAGCATTTT. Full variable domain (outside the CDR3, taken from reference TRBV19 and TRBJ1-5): DGGITQSPKYLFRKEGQNVTLSCEQNLNHDAMYWYRQDPGQGLRLIYYSQIVNDFQKGDIAEGYSVSREKKESFPLTVTSAQKNPTAFYLCASSWTGGQPQHFGDGTRLSIL.

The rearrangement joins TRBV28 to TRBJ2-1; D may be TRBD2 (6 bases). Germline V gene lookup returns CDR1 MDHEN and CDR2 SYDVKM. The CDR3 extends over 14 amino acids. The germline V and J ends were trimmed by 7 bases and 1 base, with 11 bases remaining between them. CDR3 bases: TGTGCCAGCACCTGGGGGGATTCCTACAATGAGCAGTTCTTC. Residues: CASTWGDSYNEQFF.

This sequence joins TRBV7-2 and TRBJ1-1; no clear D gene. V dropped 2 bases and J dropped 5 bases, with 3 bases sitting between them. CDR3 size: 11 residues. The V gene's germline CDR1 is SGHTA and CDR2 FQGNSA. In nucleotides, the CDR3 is TGTGCCAGCAGCTTACTGACTGAAGCTTTCTTT. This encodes CASSLLTEAFF. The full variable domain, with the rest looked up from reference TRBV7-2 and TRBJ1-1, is GAGVSQSPSNKVTEKGKDVELRCDPISGHTALYWYRQSLGQGLEFLIYFQGNSAPDKSGLPSDRFSAERTGGSVSTLTIQRTQQEDSAVYLCASSLLTEAFFGQGTRLTVV.

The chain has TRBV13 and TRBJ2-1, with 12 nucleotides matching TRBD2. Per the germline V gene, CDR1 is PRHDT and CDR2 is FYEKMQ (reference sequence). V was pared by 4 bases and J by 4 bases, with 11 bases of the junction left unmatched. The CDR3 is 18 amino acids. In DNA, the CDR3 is TGTGCCAGCAGCTCCCGACTAGCGGGAGCGACGGGGTACAATGAGCAGTTCTTC. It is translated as CASSSRLAGATGYNEQFF.

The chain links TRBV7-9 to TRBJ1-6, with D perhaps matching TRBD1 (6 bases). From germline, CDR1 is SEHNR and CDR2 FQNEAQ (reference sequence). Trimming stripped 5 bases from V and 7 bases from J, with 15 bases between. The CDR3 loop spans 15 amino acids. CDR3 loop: CASSPLLGGNSPLHF. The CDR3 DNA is TGTGCCAGCAGCCCGCTTTTGGGGGGCAATTCACCCCTCCACTTT.

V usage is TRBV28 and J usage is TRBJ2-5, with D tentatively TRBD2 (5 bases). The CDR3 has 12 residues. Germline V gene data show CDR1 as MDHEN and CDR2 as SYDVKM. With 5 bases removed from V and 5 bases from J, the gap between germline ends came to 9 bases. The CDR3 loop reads CASSRERETQYF. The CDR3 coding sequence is TGTGCCAGCAGTCGGGAACGGGAGACCCAGTACTTC.

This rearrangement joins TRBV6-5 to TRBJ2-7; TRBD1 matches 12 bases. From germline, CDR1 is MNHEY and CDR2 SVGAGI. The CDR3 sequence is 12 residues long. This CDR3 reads CASSQRDRGLRV. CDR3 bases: TGTGCCAGCAGTCAACGGGACAGGGGGCTTCGGGTC.

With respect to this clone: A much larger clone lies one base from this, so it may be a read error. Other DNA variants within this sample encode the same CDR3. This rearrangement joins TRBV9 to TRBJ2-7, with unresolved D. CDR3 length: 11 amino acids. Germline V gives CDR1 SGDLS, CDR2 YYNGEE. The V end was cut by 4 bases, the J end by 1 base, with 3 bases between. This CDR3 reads CASSSSYEQYF. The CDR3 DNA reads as TGTGCCAGCAGCTCATCCTACGAGCAGTACTTC. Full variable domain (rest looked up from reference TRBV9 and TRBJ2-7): DSGVTQTPKHLITATGQRVTLRCSPRSGDLSVYWYQQSLDQGLQFLIQYYNGEERAKGNILERFSAQQFPDLHSELNLSSLELGDSALYFCASSSSYEQYFGPGTRLTVT.

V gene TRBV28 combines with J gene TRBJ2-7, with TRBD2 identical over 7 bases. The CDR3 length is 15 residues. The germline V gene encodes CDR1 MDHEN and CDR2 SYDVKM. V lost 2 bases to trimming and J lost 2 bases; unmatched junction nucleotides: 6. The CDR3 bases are TGTGCCAGCAGTTTAGGCGGGAGCCCCACCTACGAGCAGTACTTC. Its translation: CASSLGGSPTYEQYF.

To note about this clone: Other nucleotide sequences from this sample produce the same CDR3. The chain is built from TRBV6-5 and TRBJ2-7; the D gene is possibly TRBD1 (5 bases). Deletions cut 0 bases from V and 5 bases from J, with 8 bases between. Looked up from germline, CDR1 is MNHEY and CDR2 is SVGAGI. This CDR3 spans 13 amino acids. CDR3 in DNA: TGTGCCAGCAGTTACTCAGGGGTCCACGAGCAGTACTTC. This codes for CASSYSGVHEQYF.

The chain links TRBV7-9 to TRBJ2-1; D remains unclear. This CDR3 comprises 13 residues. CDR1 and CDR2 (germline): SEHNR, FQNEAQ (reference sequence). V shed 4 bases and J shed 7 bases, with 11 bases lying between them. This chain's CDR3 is CASSSSTGNEQFF. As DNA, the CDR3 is TGTGCCAGCAGCTCATCCACCGGGAATGAGCAGTTCTTC.

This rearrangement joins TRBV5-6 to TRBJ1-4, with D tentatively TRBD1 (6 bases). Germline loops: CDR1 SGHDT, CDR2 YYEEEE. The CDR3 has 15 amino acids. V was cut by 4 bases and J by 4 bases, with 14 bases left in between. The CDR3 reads CASSIAGARNEKLFF. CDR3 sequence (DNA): TGTGCCAGCAGCATAGCGGGGGCTCGTAATGAAAAACTGTTTTTT.

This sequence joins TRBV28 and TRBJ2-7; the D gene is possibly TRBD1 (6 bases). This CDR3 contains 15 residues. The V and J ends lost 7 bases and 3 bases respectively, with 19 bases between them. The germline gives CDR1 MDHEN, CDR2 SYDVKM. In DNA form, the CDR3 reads TGTGCCAGCACCGCCTCTGGTGGGACATACTACGAGCAGTACTTC. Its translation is CASTASGGTYYEQYF. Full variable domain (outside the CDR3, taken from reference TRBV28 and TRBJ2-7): DVKVTQSSRYLVKRTGEKVFLECVQDMDHENMFWYRQDPGLGLRLIYFSYDVKMKEKGDIPEGYSVSREKKERFSLILESASTNQTSMYLCASTASGGTYYEQYFGPGTRLTVT.

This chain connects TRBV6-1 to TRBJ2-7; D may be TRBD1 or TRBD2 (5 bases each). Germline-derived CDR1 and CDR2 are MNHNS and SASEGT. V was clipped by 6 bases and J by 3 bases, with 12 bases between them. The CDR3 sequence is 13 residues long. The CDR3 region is CASRGPPNYEQYF. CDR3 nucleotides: TGTGCCAGCAGGGGACCGCCAAACTACGAGCAGTACTTC.

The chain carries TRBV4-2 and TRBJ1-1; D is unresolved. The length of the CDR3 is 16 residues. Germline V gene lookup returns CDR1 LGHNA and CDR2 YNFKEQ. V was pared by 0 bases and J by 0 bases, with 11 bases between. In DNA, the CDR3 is TGTGCCAGCAGCCAAGAGCACGGTTTCATGAACACTGAAGCTTTCTTT. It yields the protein CASSQEHGFMNTEAFF.

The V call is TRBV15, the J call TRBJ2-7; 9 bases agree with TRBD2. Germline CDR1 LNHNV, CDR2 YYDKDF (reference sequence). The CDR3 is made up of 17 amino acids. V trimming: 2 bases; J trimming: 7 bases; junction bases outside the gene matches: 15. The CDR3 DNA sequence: TGTGCCACCAGCAGATCTACGAGACTAGCGGCGGGTCGAGAGCAGTACTTC. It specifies CATSRSTRLAAGREQYF.